The rows below give T cell receptor beta chains drawn from one sample of a study of blood T cell repertoires in COVID-19. Assay: immunoSEQ multiplex PCR; the TCRdb copy retains only in-frame clones and omits some. Of more than 200,000 clones listed, approximately 90% are singletons. Sample: peripheral blood. These receptors were taken from a man aged 50-60 years with COVID-19, enrolled during active disease. CDR3s include the opening cysteine and the closing phenylalanine or tryptophan. D genes are given only for firm matches. Size values are once, few and many counts, or a class for expanded clones, and some rows have none.

>TRBJ1-3|-|15|-|TRBV30
CAWSLWGERFHTIYF
TGTGCCTGGAGCCTGTGGGGGGAACGCTTCCACACCATATATTTT
>TRBJ1-5|-|15|-|TRBV18
CASSDGGGNNQPQHF
TGTGCCAGCTCAGACGGGGGGGGAAACAATCAGCCCCAGCATTTT
>TRBJ1-4|-|15|-|TRBV18
CASSPEGGSGEKLFF
TGTGCCAGCTCGCCAGAGGGCGGGTCCGGTGAAAAACTGTTTTTT
>TRBJ2-7|-|15|TRBD1|TRBV7-9
CASSRRDRGIYEQYF
TGTGCCAGCAGCCGCCGGGACAGGGGGATTTACGAGCAGTACTTC
>TRBJ2-3|few|15|TRBD2|TRBV2
CASSWTSGGTANQYF
TGTGCCAGCAGCTGGACTAGCGGGGGAACTGCAAATCAGTATTTT
>TRBJ1-2|-|12|-|TRBV7-2
CASQGPEAGYTF
TGTGCCAGCCAGGGTCCTGAGGCTGGCTACACCTTC
>TRBJ2-7|-|14|TRBD1|TRBV4-1
CASSEGTAPYEQYF
TGCGCCAGCAGCGAAGGGACAGCCCCCTACGAGCAGTACTTC
>TRBJ2-1|-|14|TRBD1|TRBV29-1
CSVERQGPWDEQFF
TGCAGCGTCGAACGACAGGGGCCTTGGGATGAGCAGTTCTTC
>TRBJ1-5|-|14|-|TRBV28
CASSPRARYQPQHF
TGTGCCAGCAGTCCGAGGGCGAGGTATCAGCCCCAGCATTTT
>TRBJ1-4|-|14|-|TRBV7-9
CASSHLDGEEKLFF
TGTGCCAGCAGCCATCTGGACGGGGAGGAAAAACTGTTTTTT
>TRBJ1-6|once|14|-|TRBV19
CASSPGGSGVPLHF
TGTGCCAGTAGTCCCGGGGGTTCCGGGGTACCCCTCCACTTT
>TRBJ1-1|-|14|TRBD1|TRBV11-2
CASSRDSGGTEAFF
TGTGCCAGCAGCAGGGACAGCGGGGGAACTGAAGCTTTCTTT
>TRBJ2-1|-|14|TRBD2|TRBV19
CASIEREGGNEQFF
TGTGCCAGTATTGAGCGGGAGGGTGGGAATGAGCAGTTCTTC
>TRBJ2-3|-|19|TRBD2|TRBV7-8
CASSPSLAGGFTGTDTQYF
TGTGCCAGCAGCCCTAGTCTAGCGGGGGGGTTCACCGGCACAGATACGCAGTATTTT
>TRBJ1-1|few|16|TRBD1|TRBV6-2/TRBV6-3
CASSYGRDRVYTEAFF
TGTGCCAGCAGTTACGGGCGGGACAGGGTGTACACTGAAGCTTTCTTT
>TRBJ1-1|-|13|-|TRBV10-3
CAIRPRGETEAFF
TGTGCCATCAGGCCCCGGGGTGAGACTGAAGCTTTCTTT
>TRBJ2-7|-|14|-|TRBV7-9
CASSPRDLYYEQYF
TGTGCCAGCAGCCCCCGGGACTTATACTACGAGCAGTACTTC
>TRBJ2-7|few|13|TRBD1|TRBV2
CATRDSFTYEQYF
TGTGCCACCCGGGACAGCTTCACCTACGAGCAGTACTTC
>TRBJ2-5|-|13|-|TRBV18
CASSQWEQETQYF
TGTGCCAGCTCACAGTGGGAGCAAGAGACCCAGTACTTC
>TRBJ2-3|-|14|-|TRBV11-1
CASSLDRATDTQYF
TGTGCCAGCAGCTTAGACAGGGCTACAGATACGCAGTATTTT
>TRBJ2-3|-|17|TRBD2|TRBV9
CASSVGTSGLSTDTQYF
TGTGCCAGCAGCGTGGGGACTAGCGGACTTAGCACAGATACGCAGTATTTT
>TRBJ2-7|-|13|-|TRBV5-1
CASSLAGSYEQYF
TGCGCCAGCAGTCTGGCGGGGTCCTACGAGCAGTACTTC
>TRBJ1-1|few|15|-|TRBV6-6
CASSSPTGTDAEAFF
TGTGCCAGCAGCTCACCGACAGGAACGGACGCTGAAGCTTTCTTT
>TRBJ2-3|-|18|-|TRBV21-1
CASSMRQGGRGGKNTQYF
TGTGCCAGCAGCATGAGACAGGGGGGTAGAGGTGGAAAAAATACGCAGTATTTT
>TRBJ2-7|few|17|TRBD1|TRBV13
CASSLKIGAGGIYEQYF
TGTGCCAGCAGCTTAAAAATTGGGGCAGGGGGCATCTACGAGCAGTACTTC
>TRBJ1-1|-|10|-|TRBV30
CAWRGAEAFF
TGTGCCTGGAGAGGGGCTGAAGCTTTCTTT
>TRBJ1-6|few|16|TRBD1|TRBV4-1
CASSQVGTGAHSPLHF
TGCGCCAGCAGCCAAGTTGGGACAGGGGCACATTCACCCCTCCACTTT
>TRBJ1-2|once|15|TRBD1|TRBV23-1
CASSRRQGDNYGYTF
TGCGCCAGCAGTCGGAGACAGGGGGACAACTATGGCTACACCTTC
>TRBJ1-4|once|18|-|TRBV18
CASSPGRPQQHPNEKLFF
TGTGCCAGCTCACCCGGGAGGCCACAACAACACCCAAATGAAAAACTGTTTTTT
>TRBJ1-2|-|14|TRBD1|TRBV5-6
CASSLAQGARGYTF
TGTGCCAGCAGCTTGGCCCAGGGGGCGCGTGGCTACACCTTC